This TCR beta chain was sequenced during a study of blood T cell repertoires in COVID-19. In the study overall: The samples span acute and convalescent COVID-19 from the United States, Italy and Spain. In each case, the material was cDNA or gDNA derived from T cells, B-cell-depleted T cells, or PBMCs.

As processed by the authors: Estimated nucleated cell counts came from reference gene primer amplification. Sequenced by immunoSEQ multiplex PCR; TCRdb stores in-frame clones only, minus some. For V, J and clone size, that table is used; D and trimming come from the DNA. The sample lists fewer than 200,000 clones, around 83% occurring once. Losses at the gene ends were 4 bases for V and 2 bases for J; bases not matched to a gene: 14. This CDR3 spans 20 amino acids. Germline lookup yields CDR1 SGHVS and CDR2 FNYEAQ. The receptor was derived from a woman aged 70-85 years with COVID-19, enrolled during active disease. What was sequenced was peripheral blood. This chain joins TRBV7-6 and TRBJ2-5, with TRBD2 matching over 15 bases. CDR3 in DNA: TGTGCCAGCAGCTCCCTCCATCCGGGACTAGCGGGAGGAGGGCAAGAGACCCAGTACTTC. This gives the protein CASSSLHPGLAGGGQETQYF.